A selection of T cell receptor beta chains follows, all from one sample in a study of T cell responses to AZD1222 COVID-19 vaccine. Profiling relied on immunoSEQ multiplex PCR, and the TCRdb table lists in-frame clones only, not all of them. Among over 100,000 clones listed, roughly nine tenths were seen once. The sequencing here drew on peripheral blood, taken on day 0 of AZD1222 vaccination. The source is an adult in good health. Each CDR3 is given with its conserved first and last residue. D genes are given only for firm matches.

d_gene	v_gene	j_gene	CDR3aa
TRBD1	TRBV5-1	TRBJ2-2	CASRFPGGPGELFF
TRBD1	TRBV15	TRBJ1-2	CATSRRGSTGIYGYTF
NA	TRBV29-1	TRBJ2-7	CSVDRPDSYEQYF
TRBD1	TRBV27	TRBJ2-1	CASRWTGGSGEQFF
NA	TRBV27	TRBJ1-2	CASSQAGAFGYTF
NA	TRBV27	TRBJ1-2	CAIAPSPRDTGSEGYTF
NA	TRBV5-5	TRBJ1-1	CASSLEVGALRTEAFF
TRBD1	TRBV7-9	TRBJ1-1	CASSLEGQLREAFF
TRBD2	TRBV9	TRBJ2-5	CASSVGRLAGGQQETQYF
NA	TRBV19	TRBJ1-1	CATRQNMNTEAFF
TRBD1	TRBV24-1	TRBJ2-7	CATAGQGLDEQYF
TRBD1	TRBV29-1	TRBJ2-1	CSVAAGTGLGNEQFF
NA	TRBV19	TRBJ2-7	CASSPWGQQSYEQYF
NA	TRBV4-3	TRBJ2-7	CASSQDEGGYEQYF
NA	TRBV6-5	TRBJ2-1	CASRTNSHGEQFF
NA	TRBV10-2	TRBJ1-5	CASSEGSRNQPQHF
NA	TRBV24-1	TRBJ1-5	CATSKSNQPQHF
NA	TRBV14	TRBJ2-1	CASSQGPNNEQFF
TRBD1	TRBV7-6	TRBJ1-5	CASSLGQGAGQPQHF
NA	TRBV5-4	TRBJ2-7	CASSESGLLGIHEQYF
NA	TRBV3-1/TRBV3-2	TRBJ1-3	CASSQDLGISGNTIYF
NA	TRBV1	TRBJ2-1	CTSSRDPWRSTTLYNEQFF
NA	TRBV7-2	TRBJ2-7	CASSSGPGPSSSYEQYF
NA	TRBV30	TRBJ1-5	CAWSSRNQPQHF
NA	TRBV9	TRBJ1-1	CASSAYQANTEAFF
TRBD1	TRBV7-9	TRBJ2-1	CASSSGQGHNEQFF
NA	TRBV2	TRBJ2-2	CASNPRQVNTGELFF
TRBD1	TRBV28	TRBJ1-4	CASARTGGGEKLFF